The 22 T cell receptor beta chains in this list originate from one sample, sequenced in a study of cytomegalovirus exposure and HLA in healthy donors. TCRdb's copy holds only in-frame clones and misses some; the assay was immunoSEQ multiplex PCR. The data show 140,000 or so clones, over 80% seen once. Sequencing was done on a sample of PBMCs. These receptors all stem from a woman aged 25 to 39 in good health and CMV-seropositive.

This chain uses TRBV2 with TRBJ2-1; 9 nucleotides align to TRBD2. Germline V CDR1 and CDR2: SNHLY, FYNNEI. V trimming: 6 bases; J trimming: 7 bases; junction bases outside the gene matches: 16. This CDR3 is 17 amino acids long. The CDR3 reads CASRVSGGRALKNEQFF. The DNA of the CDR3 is TGTGCCAGCAGAGTTTCAGGCGGGAGGGCCCTCAAGAATGAGCAGTTCTTC.

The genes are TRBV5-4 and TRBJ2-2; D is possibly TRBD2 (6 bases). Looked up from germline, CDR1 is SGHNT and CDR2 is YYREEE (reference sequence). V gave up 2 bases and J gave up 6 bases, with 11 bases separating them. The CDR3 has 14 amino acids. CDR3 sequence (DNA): TGTGCCAGCAGCTTTGGAGGGGTGGCCGGGGAGCTGTTTTTT. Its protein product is CASSFGGVAGELFF. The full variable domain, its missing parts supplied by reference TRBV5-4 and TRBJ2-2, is ETGVTQSPTHLIKTRGQQVTLRCSSQSGHNTVSWYQQALGQGPQFIFQYYREEENGRGNFPPRFSGLQFPNYSSELNVNALELDDSALYLCASSFGGVAGELFFGEGSRLTVL.

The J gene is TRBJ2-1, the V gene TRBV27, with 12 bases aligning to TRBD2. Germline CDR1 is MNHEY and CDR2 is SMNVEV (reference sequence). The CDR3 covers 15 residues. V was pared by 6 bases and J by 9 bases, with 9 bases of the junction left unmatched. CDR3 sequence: CASSQTSGGPFEQFF. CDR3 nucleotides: TGTGCCAGCAGCCAGACTAGCGGGGGTCCTTTTGAGCAGTTCTTC.

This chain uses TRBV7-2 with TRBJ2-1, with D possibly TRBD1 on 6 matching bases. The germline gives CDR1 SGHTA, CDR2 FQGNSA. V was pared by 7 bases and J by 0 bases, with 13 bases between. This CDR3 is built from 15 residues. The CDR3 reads CASTPQGNSYNEQFF. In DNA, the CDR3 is TGTGCCAGCACCCCACAGGGTAACTCCTACAATGAGCAGTTCTTC.

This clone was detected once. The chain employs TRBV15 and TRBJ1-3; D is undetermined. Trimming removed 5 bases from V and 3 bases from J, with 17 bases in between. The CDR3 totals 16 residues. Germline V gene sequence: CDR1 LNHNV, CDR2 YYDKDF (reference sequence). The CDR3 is CATSGWAAPVGNTIYF. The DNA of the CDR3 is TGTGCCACCAGCGGATGGGCAGCCCCGGTTGGAAACACCATATATTTT.

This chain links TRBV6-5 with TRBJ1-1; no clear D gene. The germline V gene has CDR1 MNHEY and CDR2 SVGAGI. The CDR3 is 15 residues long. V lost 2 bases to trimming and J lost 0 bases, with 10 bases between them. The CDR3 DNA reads TGTGCCAGCAGTTACGAGGGTGGTTTGAACACTGAAGCTTTCTTT. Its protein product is CASSYEGGLNTEAFF.

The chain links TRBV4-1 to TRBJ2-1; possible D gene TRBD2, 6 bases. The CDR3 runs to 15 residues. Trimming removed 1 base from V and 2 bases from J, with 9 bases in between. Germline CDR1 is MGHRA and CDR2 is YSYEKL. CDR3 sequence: CASSQVRTTYNEQFF. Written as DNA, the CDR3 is TGCGCCAGCAGCCAAGTCAGGACTACCTACAATGAGCAGTTCTTC.

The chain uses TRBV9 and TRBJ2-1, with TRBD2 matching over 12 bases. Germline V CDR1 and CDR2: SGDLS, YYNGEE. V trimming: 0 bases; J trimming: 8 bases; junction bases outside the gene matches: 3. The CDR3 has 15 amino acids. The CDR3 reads CASSVETSGRDEQFF. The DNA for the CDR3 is TGTGCCAGCAGCGTAGAGACTAGCGGGAGAGATGAGCAGTTCTTC.

This CDR3 reads CASSEGVVETQYF. The CDR3 DNA sequence: TGTGCCAGCAGTGAGGGAGTGGTAGAGACCCAGTACTTC. This chain connects TRBV6-1 to TRBJ2-5, with a tentative D call TRBD2 (5 bases). Germline V CDR1 and CDR2: MNHNS, SASEGT. Between the trimmed V and J ends, which lost 3 bases and 4 bases, there was a span of 9 bases. This CDR3 region has 13 residues.

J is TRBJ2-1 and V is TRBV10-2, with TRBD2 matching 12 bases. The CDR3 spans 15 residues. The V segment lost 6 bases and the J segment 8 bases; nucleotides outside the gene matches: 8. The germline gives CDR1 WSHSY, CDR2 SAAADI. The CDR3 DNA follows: TGCGCCAGCAGATTGACTAGCGGGAGTGGAGATGAGCAGTTCTTC. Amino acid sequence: CASRLTSGSGDEQFF.

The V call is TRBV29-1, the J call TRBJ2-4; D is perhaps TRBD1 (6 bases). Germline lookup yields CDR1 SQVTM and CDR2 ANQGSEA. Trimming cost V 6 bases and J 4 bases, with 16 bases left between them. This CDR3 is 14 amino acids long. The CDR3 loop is CSVNTGIGKNIQYF. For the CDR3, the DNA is TGCAGCGTAAATACAGGGATTGGGAAAAACATTCAGTACTTC.

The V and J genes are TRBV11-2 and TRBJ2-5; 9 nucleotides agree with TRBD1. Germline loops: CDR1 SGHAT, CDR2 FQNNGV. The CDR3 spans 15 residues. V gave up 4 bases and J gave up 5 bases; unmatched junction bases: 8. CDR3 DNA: TGTGCCAGCAGCTCTTACAGGGGGCGGCGGGAGACCCAGTACTTC. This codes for CASSSYRGRRETQYF.

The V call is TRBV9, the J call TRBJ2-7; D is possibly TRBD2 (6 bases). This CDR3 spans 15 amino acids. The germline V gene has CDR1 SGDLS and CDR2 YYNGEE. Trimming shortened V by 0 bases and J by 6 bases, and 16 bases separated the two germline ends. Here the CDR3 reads CASSVDGGTYLEQYF. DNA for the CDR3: TGTGCCAGCAGCGTAGACGGGGGAACCTACCTCGAGCAGTACTTC.

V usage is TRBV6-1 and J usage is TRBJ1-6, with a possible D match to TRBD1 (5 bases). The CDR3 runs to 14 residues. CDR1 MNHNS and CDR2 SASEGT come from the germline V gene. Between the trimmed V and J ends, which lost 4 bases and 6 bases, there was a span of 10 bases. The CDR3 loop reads CASSADSSNSPLHF. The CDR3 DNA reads TGTGCCAGCAGTGCCGACAGCTCTAATTCACCCCTCCACTTT.

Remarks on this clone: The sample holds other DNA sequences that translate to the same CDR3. CDR3 in DNA: TGTGCCAGCAGGGGGACAGCGAGCACAGATACGCAGTATTTT. It encodes CASRGTASTDTQYF. The rearrangement links TRBV2 to TRBJ2-3, with 7 bases matching TRBD1. With V trimmed by 6 bases and J by 0 bases, 3 bases remained unmatched. Germline CDR1 and CDR2: SNHLY and FYNNEI. This CDR3 region has 14 residues.

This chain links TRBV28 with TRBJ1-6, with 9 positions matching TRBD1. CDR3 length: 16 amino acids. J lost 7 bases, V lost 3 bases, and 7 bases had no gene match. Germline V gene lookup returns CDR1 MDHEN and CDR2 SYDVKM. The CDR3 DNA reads TGTGCCAGCAGTTTTACAGGGGGCGCGAAGAATTCACCCCTCCACTTT. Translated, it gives CASSFTGGAKNSPLHF.

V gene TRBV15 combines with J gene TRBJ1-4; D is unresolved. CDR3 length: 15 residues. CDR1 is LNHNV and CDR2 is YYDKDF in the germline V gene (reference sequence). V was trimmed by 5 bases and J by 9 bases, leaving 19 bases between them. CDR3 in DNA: TGTGCCACCAGCGGATACGGAGGGATTTATCAAAAACTGTTTTTT. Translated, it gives CATSGYGGIYQKLFF.

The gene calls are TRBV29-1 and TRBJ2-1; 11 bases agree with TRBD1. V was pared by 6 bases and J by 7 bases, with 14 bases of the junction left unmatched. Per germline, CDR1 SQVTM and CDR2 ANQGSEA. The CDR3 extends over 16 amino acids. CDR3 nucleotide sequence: TGCAGCGTCTCTTCCGAAGGGGACAGGGGGTCAAATGAGCAGTTCTTC. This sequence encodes CSVSSEGDRGSNEQFF.

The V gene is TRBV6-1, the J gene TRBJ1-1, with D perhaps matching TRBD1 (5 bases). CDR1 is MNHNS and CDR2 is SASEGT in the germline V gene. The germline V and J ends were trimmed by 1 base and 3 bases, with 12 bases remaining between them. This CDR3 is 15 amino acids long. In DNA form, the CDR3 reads TGTGCCAGCAGTGAAGATCCGGGGGGGGACACTGAAGCTTTCTTT. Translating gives CASSEDPGGDTEAFF.

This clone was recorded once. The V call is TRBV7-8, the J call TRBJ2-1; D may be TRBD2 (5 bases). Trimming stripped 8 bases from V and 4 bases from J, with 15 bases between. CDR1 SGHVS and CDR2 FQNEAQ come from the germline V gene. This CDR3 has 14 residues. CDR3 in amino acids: CASSWETGYNEQFF. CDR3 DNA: TGTGCCAGCTCATGGGAGACGGGATACAATGAGCAGTTCTTC.

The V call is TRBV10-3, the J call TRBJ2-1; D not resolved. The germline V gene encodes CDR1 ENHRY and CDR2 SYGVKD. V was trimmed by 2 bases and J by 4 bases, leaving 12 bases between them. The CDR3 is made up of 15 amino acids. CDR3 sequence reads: CAISENGLPYNEQFF. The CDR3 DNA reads TGTGCCATCAGTGAGAATGGGCTACCTTACAATGAGCAGTTCTTC.

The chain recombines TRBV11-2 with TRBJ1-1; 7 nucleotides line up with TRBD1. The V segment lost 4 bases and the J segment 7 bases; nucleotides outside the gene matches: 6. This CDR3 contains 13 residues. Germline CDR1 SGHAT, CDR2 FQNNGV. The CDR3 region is CASSSYRDSEAFF. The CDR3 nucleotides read TGTGCCAGCAGCTCTTATCGGGACAGTGAAGCTTTCTTT.